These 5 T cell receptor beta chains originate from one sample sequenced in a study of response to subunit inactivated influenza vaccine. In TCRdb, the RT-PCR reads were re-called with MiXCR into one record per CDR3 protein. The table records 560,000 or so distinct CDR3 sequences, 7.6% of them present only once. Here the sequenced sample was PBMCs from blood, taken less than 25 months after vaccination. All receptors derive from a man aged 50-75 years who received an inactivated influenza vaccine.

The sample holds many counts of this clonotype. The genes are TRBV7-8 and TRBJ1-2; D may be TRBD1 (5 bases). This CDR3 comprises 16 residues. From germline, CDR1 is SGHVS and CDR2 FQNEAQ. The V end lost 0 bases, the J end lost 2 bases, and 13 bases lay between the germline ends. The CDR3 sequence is CASSLAGTPQNYGYTF. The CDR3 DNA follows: TGTGCCAGCAGCTTAGCCGGGACGCCTCAAAACTATGGCTACACCTTC.

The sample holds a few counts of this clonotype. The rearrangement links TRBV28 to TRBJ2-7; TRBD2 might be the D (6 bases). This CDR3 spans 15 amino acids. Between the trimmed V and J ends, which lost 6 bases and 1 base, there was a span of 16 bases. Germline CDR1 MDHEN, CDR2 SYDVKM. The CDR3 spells CASRNLRDSSYEQYF. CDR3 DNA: TGTGCCAGCAGAAATCTTCGGGACTCGTCCTACGAGCAGTACTTC.

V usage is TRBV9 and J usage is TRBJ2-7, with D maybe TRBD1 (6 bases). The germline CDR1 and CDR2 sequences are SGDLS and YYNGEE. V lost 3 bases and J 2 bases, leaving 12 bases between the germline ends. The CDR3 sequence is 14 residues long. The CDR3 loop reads CASSGGQNPYEQYF. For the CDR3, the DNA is TGTGCCAGCAGCGGGGGGCAGAATCCCTACGAGCAGTACTTC.

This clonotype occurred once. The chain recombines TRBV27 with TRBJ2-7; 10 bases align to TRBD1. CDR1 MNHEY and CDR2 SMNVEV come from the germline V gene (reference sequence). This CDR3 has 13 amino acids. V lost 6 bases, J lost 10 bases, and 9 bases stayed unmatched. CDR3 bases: TGTGCCAGCAGCCGACAGGGGGCCTGGGACCAGTACTTC. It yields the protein CASSRQGAWDQYF.

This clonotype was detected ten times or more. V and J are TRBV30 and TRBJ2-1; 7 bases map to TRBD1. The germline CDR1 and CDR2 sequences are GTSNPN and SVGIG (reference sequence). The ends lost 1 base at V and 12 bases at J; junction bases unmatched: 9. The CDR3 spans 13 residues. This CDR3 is CAWSEVGTEGQFF. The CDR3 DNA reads TGTGCCTGGAGTGAGGTTGGGACAGAGGGGCAGTTCTTC.